Described below is a single TCR beta chain sequence and its context. These data belong to a study of blood T cell repertoires in COVID-19. Sequencing used immunoSEQ multiplex PCR; TCRdb keeps in-frame clones, though not all of them. Among over 150,000 clones listed, 87% were seen once. Germline-derived CDR1 and CDR2 are KGHSH and LQKENI. The V end lost 3 bases, the J end lost 4 bases, and 13 bases lay between the germline ends. This CDR3 is built from 15 residues. This sequence was found in a woman between 65 and 79 years old with COVID-19, enrolled during active disease. The sample comprised peripheral blood. This rearrangement joins TRBV18 to TRBJ1-5; D not resolved. The CDR3 loop reads CASSPLDGNNQPQHF. CDR3 DNA: TGTGCCAGCTCACCCTTGGACGGGAATAATCAGCCCCAGCATTTT. The full variable domain, with the rest looked up from reference TRBV18 and TRBJ1-5, is NAGVMQNPRHLVRRRGQEARLRCSPMKGHSHVYWYRQLPEEGLKFMVYLQKENIIDESGMPKERFSAEFPKEGPSILRIQQVVRGDSAAYFCASSPLDGNNQPQHFGDGTRLSIL.